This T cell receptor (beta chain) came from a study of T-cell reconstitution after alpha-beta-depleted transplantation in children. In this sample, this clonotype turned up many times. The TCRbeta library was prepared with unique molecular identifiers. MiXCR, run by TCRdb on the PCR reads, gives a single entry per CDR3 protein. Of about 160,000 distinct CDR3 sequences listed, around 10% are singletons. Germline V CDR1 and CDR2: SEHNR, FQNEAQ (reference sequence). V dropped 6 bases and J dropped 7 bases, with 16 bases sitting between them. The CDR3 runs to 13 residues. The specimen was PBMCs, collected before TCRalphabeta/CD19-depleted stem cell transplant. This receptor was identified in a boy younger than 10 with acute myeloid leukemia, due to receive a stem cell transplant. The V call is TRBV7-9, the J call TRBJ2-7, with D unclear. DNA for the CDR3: TGTGCCAGCAGTTTGGCCAGTTCGTATGAGCAGTACTTC. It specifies CASSLASSYEQYF.